This T cell receptor (beta chain) was profiled in a study of beta chain features in type 1 diabetes (dated by TCRdb to 2017 to 2018). Notes on the research overall: Patients and healthy donors did not differ in mean age, gender distribution, total cell number or subset yield. Across all samples, approximately 98,000,000 sorted cells were examined, and cell number per subset correlated strongly with RNA yield. The study compared TCRB repertoires of sorted circulating CD4+ T cell subsets between recently diagnosed type 1 diabetes patients and matched healthy donors. Regulatory and stem cell-like memory subsets were obtained from only 8 patients and roughly eight healthy donors, while naive and central memory subsets were obtained from all 30 or so donors. Points the paper makes about the study in general: Because the HLA sub-analyses included only small numbers of individuals, any influence of HLA type on TCRB rearrangement was left unresolved. At VDJ recombination sites, patients with type 1 diabetes made fewer insertions and deleted more nucleotides, a pattern implying thymic rearrangement abnormalities. Shorter templates might have been favored by PCR, but patient and control samples were amplified and corrected together, so both groups would have been affected equally by any skew. A moderate but significant shortening of TCRB CDR3 length was observed in type 1 diabetes patients in all four CD4+ subsets. Because cDNA was sequenced instead of genomic DNA, highly expressing activated cells could be over-represented, though the groups showed no difference in activation or CD3 levels. Naive, central memory and regulatory TCRB repertoires appeared more similar among patients than among healthy donors.

The High Capacity cDNA Reverse Transcription Kit was used to reverse transcribe all of the isolated RNA, meaning that expressed TCRB transcripts were what got sequenced. Deep immunoSEQ sequencing was performed on naive, central memory and regulatory T cell samples, with an average of roughly 3.3 million total reads per sample. Sorted cells were lysed in RLT buffer, and RNA was extracted using DNase-treated RNeasy Micro or Mini kits according to cell number. Each cell subset was processed separately to prevent cross-contamination, with patient and healthy donor samples processed together. TCRB sequences were amplified from cDNA with the immunoSEQ multiplex PCR, producing 87-bp fragments spanning the CDR3 region. The amplicons were sequenced using the Illumina HiSeq platform. Regarding the original processing steps: PCR bias was computationally corrected using synthetic template baselines, reads within Hamming distance 2 were collapsed, and singletons that could not be merged were discarded. By aligning reads against IMGT, V, D and J genes, CDR3 length, and insertions or deletions at six rearrangement sites were assigned. Within each subset, clonotype counts were normalized to the number of sorted cells before true diversity and Gini coefficients were calculated with the tcR R package. The overlap coefficient, calculated on TCRB nucleotide sequences, was used to measure repertoire sharing. The table was pulled from immuneACCESS by TCRdb, which kept in-frame rearrangements only. Such tables lose some clones; where checked, under half of the loss comes from unresolved V genes, and the rest has no known cause. The V and J calls and clone size come from that table; D and trimming were worked out from the DNA. Counted in this sample were about 170,000 clones; approximately 7.8% of them appeared once. Together, the top ten hold more than 0.75% of the sample.

This clone has a handful of counts. Its antigen remains undetermined. Per-base quality was not reported, and no clone a single base away is much larger than it. Here V drops 0 bases and J drops 8 bases, and the junction holds 12 bases not matched to any gene. CDR1 and CDR2 are read off the germline V gene as MGHRA and YSYEKL. The CDR3 holds 17 amino acids from the cysteine to the phenylalanine. Only the CDR3 DNA stays, 51 bases, in frame from base 1. From each donor, a single peripheral blood sample of about 120 mL on average was drawn into heparinised tubes. Using a panel that included CD45RO, CCR7, CD25, CD127, CD95 and CD27, naive, central memory, regulatory and stem cell-like memory CD4+ T cells were sorted on a BD FACSAria II. A purity above 95% was achieved for all sorted populations. PBMCs were isolated right away by Lymphoprep density gradient centrifugation and were stained directly, without culture. To minimize batch effects, samples were stained and sorted in pairs, one healthy donor with one patient per experiment.

The receptor was isolated from a middle-aged woman with type 1 diabetes. The chain uses TRBV4-1 and TRBJ2-4; 8 bases in the middle match TRBD2. The sequenced sample consisted of central memory CD4+ T cells from blood. The sequenced DNA: TGCGCCAGCAGCCAAGATCGGAGCGGGAGATTGGGGGACATTCAGTACTTC. Protein translation: CASSQDRSGRLGDIQYF.